This T cell receptor beta chain was observed in a study of T cell responses to AZD1222 COVID-19 vaccine. Study-wide points: Spike-specific TCR depth and breadth grew after two AZD1222 doses. Clonal diversity may have been underestimated, and the donors were mostly white British, with more females than males.

Only in-frame clones appear in the TCRdb table, and some are missing; sequencing was by immunoSEQ multiplex PCR. This table has under 150,000 clones, more than 90% appearing once. On this clone itself: Its matching antigen is unknown.

Germline CDR1 ENHRY, CDR2 SYGVKD. V lost 2 bases and J 1 base, leaving 7 bases between the germline ends. This CDR3 region has 14 residues. Analyses pooled second doses at about 4 or about 12 weeks. Sequencing was performed on peripheral blood, taken 28 days after the second AZD1222 dose. The V gene is TRBV10-3, the J gene TRBJ2-3, with D possibly being TRBD1 (6 bases). This TCR was recovered from an adult who received the AZD1222 COVID-19 vaccine. The CDR3 here is CAISEAGGTDTQYF. CDR3 coding DNA: TGTGCCATCAGTGAGGCAGGGGGCACAGATACGCAGTATTTT.